This T cell receptor (beta chain) was observed in a study of shared clonotypes between healthy human individuals. Study-level background: CD4 naive and CD4 memory each took three plates per donor, while CD8 naive took two and CD8 memory one.

A split of CD4+ cells into CD45RA+ naive and CD45RA-negative memory subsets was performed. The data were produced by immunoSEQ multiplex PCR, yet TCRdb's version contains in-frame clones alone and is incomplete. The data contain about 2.3 million clones, less than 95% of them singletons. The study, taken as a whole, reports: Relative to memory subsets, naive subsets generally showed larger estimated richness.

Germline lookup yields CDR1 MNHEY and CDR2 SVGAGI. The V and J ends lost 5 bases and 11 bases respectively, with 21 bases between them. CDR3 size: 14 residues. As concerns this clone: Its antigen is unidentified.

The sequencing input was naive CD4+ T cells from PBMCs. Sample subset: CD45RA+ positively selected. The V and J genes are TRBV6-5 and TRBJ1-1, with D perhaps matching TRBD1 (5 bases). This TCR came from a man in his late teens or twenties in good health. Some clones in this sample may be carry-over from other donors' samples. The chain's CDR3 is CASSPSRTSEGAFF. The CDR3 nucleotides read TGTGCCAGCAGTCCCTCTAGAACCTCCGAGGGGGCTTTCTTT.